The source of this T cell receptor beta chain is a study of graft-versus-host responses after intestinal transplantation. Study as a whole: All recipients were transplanted with multivisceral, liver-intestinal, or isolated intestinal grafts. Recipients were all induced with anti-thymocyte globulin, then given tacrolimus and steroids for around 3 years. Notes on the study in general: Marrow from the recipient contained GvH clones, some of which had appeared first in ileum or blood.

Clones were sequenced by immunoSEQ multiplex PCR, and TCRdb holds only the in-frame ones, with some missing. The sample includes about 10,000 clones, over 90% seen only once; the top ten take approximately 16%. Note on this clone: Its antigen is as yet unknown.

Bone marrow after transplant came from the posterior iliac crest or elsewhere. Trimming cost V 1 base and J 1 base, with 11 bases left between them. Germline V gene data show CDR1 as SGHRS and CDR2 as YFSETQ. This CDR3 has 16 amino acids. This specimen was bone marrow, taken roughly 540 days after intestinal transplantation. The sequence came from a human patient who received an intestinal transplant, so some T cells may come from the graft donor. V usage is TRBV5-1 and J usage is TRBJ2-2; D gene ambiguous. CDR3 region: CASSLLRLQNTGELFF. The CDR3 DNA reads TGCGCCAGCAGCTTGTTGCGGCTTCAGAACACCGGGGAGCTGTTTTTT. Looking up the rest from reference TRBV5-1 and TRBJ2-2 gives the full variable domain: KAGVTQTPRYLIKTRGQQVTLSCSPISGHRSVSWYQQTPGQGLQFLFEYFSETQRNKGNFPGRFSGRQFSNSRSEMNVSTLELGDSALYLCASSLLRLQNTGELFFGEGSRLTVL.